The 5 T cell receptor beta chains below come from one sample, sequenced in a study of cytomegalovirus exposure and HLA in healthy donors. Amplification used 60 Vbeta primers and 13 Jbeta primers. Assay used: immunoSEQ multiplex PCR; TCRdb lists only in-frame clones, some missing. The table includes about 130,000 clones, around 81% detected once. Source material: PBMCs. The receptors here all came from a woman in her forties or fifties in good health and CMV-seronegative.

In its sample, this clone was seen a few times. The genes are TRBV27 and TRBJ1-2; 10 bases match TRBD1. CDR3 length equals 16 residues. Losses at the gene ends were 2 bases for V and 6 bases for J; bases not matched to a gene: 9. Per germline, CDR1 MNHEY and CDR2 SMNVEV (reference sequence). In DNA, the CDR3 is TGTGCCAGCAGTTTAAGCGGGACAGGGGCGCCGGATGGCTACACCTTC. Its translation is CASSLSGTGAPDGYTF.

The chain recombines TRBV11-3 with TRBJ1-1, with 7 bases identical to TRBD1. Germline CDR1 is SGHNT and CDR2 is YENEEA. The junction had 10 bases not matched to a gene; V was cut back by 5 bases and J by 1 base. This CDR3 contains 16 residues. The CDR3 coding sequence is TGTGCCAGCAGCCAGGGACCGAACAGGGGGAACACTGAAGCTTTCTTT. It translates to CASSQGPNRGNTEAFF.

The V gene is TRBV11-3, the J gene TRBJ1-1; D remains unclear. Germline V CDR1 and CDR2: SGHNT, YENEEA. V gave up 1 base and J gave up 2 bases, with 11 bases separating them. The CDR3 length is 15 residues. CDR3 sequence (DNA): TGTGCCAGCAGCTTAGTTTTTGGCTTAAACACTGAAGCTTTCTTT. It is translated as CASSLVFGLNTEAFF.

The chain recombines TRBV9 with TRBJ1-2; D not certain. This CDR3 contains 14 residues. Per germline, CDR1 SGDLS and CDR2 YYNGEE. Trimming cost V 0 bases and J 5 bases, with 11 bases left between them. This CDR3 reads CASSVAYPSYGYTF. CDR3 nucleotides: TGTGCCAGCAGCGTAGCCTATCCTTCTTATGGCTACACCTTC.

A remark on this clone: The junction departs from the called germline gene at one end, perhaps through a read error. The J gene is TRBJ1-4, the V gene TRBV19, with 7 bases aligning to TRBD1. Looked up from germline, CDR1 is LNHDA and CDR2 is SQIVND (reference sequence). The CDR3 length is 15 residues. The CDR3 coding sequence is TGTGCTAGTACGAGGGGGCCCCCAACTAATGAAAAACTGTTTTTT. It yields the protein CASTRGPPTNEKLFF. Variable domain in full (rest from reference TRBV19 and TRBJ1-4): DGGITQSPKYLFRKEGQNVTLSCEQNLNHDAMYWYRQDPGQGLRLIYYSQIVNDFQKGDIAEGYSVSREKKESFPLTVTSAQKNPTAFYLCASTRGPPTNEKLFFGSGTQLSVL.